The sequence of this TCR beta chain was determined in a study of T cells after posttransplantation cyclophosphamide. Some clones are missing from TCRdb's copy, which holds only in-frame ones; the method was immunoSEQ multiplex PCR. The sample consists of roughly 20,000 clones, about 86% of them appearing once. Methotrexate plus calcineurin inhibitor accompanied controls' myeloablative marrow transplants; sampling was 1 year later. The source material was PBMCs, sampled 362 days after allogeneic stem cell transplant with calcineurin inhibitor and methotrexate. The sequence was obtained from a female patient between 30 and 39 years old who received an allogeneic stem cell transplant from an unrelated donor, was CMV-positive, and had acute and chronic GVHD. Some T cells may be provided by the graft donor.

CDR3: CASTSRRGSYNEQFF. Here the CDR3 DNA reads TGTGCCAGCACCTCTCGGAGGGGCTCCTACAATGAGCAGTTCTTC. The chain links TRBV6-1 to TRBJ2-1, with a tentative D call TRBD2 (6 bases). Deletions cut 7 bases from V and 0 bases from J, with 13 bases between. There are 15 residues in the CDR3. Germline V gives CDR1 MNHNS, CDR2 SASEGT.